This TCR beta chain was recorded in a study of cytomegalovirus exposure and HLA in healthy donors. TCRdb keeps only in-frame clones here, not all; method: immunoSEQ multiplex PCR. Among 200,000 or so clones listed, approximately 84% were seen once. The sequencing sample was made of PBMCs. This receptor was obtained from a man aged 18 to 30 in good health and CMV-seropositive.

CDR3 protein: CASSSRLAGGVYNEQFF. For the CDR3, the DNA is TGTGCCAGCAGCTCCCGACTAGCGGGAGGGGTTTACAATGAGCAGTTCTTC. This chain links TRBV9 with TRBJ2-1, with 14 nucleotides matching TRBD2. Germline V lookup: CDR1 SGDLS, CDR2 YYNGEE. The CDR3 totals 17 residues. J gave up 4 bases and V 4 bases, and 7 bases lay outside the gene matches.